Listed here are 2 T cell receptor beta chains from one sample, sequenced in a study of blood T cell repertoires in COVID-19. Only in-frame clones appear in the TCRdb table, and some are missing; sequencing was by immunoSEQ multiplex PCR. The profile shows about 190,000 clones, around 90% of them singletons. The sample comprised peripheral blood. The source is a middle-aged man with acute or convalescent COVID-19.

The V call is TRBV7-2, the J call TRBJ1-1; D possibly corresponds to TRBD1 (5 bases). V was trimmed by 1 base and J by 3 bases, leaving 9 bases between them. This CDR3 comprises 14 residues. CDR1 is SGHTA and CDR2 is FQGNSA in the germline V gene. Here the CDR3 reads CASSLVGAYTEAFF. The CDR3 DNA sequence: TGTGCCAGCAGCTTAGTAGGGGCCTACACTGAAGCTTTCTTT.

The V call is TRBV24-1, the J call TRBJ1-5; no definite D call. CDR1 is KGHDR, CDR2 SFDVKD, per germline. The CDR3 is made up of 13 amino acids. Trimming removed 9 bases at V and 6 bases at J, with 14 bases between. The CDR3 spells CATSGREVQPQHF. The CDR3 coding sequence is TGTGCCACCTCGGGGAGGGAGGTTCAGCCCCAGCATTTT.